This T cell receptor (beta chain) came from a study of T cell responses to AZD1222 COVID-19 vaccine. The table came from immunoSEQ multiplex PCR; TCRdb's copy has only in-frame clones and leaves some out. The sample gives some 200,000 clones, less than 95% of which show up once; approximately 1.5% is in the top ten. Turning to this clone: The antigen remains unidentified.

Study-wide results and caveats: Repertoire sampling happened only post peak T cell response. White British donors predominated, females outnumbered males, and clonal diversity was possibly underestimated. AZD1222 recipients seropositive at baseline numbered only 5 or 6.

The receptor's source is an adult who received the MenACWY meningococcal vaccine as a control. The sample here was peripheral blood, taken 28 days after the second dose of the MenACWY control vaccine.

This CDR3 reads CASSAGQRHTDTQYF. In nucleotides, the CDR3 is TGTGCCAGCAGCGCGGGACAGCGGCACACAGATACGCAGTATTTT. The rearrangement links TRBV7-2 to TRBJ2-3; the D gene is possibly TRBD1 (7 bases). Germline V gene data show CDR1 as SGHTA and CDR2 as FQGNSA. V lost 5 bases, J lost 2 bases, and 14 bases lay in between. The CDR3 contains 15 residues.